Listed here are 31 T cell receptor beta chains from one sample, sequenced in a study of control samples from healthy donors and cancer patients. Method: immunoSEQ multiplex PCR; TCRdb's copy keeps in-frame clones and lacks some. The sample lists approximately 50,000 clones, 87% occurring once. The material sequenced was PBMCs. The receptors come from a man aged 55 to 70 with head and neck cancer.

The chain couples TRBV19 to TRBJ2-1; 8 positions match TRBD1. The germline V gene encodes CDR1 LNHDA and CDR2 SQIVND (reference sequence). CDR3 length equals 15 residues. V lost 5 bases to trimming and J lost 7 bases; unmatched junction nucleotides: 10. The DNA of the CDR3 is TGTGCCAGTAGTGACCTAGGACAGGGATGGAATGAGCAGTTCTTC. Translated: CASSDLGQGWNEQFF. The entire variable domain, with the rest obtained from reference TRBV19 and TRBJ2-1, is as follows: DGGITQSPKYLFRKEGQNVTLSCEQNLNHDAMYWYRQDPGQGLRLIYYSQIVNDFQKGDIAEGYSVSREKKESFPLTVTSAQKNPTAFYLCASSDLGQGWNEQFFGPGTRLTVL.

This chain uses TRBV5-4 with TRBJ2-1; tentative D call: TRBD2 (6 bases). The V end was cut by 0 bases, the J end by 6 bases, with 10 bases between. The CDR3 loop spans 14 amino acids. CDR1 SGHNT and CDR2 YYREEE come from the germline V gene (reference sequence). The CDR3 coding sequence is TGTGCCAGCAGCTTGGTCAGGGACTCCAATGAGCAGTTCTTC. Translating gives CASSLVRDSNEQFF.

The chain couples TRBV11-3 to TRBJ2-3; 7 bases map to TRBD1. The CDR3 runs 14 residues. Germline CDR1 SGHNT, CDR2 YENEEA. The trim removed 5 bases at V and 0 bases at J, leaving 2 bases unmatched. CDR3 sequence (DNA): TGTGCCAGCAGCCGGGACAGTAGCACAGATACGCAGTATTTT. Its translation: CASSRDSSTDTQYF.

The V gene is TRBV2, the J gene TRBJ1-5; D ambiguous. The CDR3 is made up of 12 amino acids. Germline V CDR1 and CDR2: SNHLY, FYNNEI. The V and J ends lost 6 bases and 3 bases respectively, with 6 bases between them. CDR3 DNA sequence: TGTGCCAGCAGCAAACTCAATCAGCCCCAGCATTTT. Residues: CASSKLNQPQHF. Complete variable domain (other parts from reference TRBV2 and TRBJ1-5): EPEVTQTPSHQVTQMGQEVILRCVPISNHLYFYWYRQILGQKVEFLVSFYNNEISEKSEIFDDQFSVERPDGSNFTLKIRSTKLEDSAMYFCASSKLNQPQHFGDGTRLSIL.

The CDR3 sequence: CASSLAASGNTGELFF. The CDR3 DNA is TGTGCCAGCAGCTTAGCGGCTAGCGGTAACACCGGGGAGCTGTTTTTT. The chain uses TRBV11-1 and TRBJ2-2; 7 bases fit TRBD2. CDR3 length: 16 amino acids. V was clipped by 0 bases and J by 2 bases; unmatched bases: 3. Germline V gene sequence: CDR1 SGHAT, CDR2 FQDESV (reference sequence).

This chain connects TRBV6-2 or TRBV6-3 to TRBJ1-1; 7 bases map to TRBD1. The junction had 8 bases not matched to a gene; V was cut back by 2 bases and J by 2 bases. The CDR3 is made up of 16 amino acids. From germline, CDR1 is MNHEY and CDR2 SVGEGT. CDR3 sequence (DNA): TGTGCCAGCAGTTACCCGATTGACAGGGACAACACTGAAGCTTTCTTT. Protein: CASSYPIDRDNTEAFF.

CDR3 in DNA: TGTGCCAGCGGAAGACAGGGACAACGAAATTCACCCCTCCACTTT. This translates into CASGRQGQRNSPLHF. V usage is TRBV6-5 and J usage is TRBJ1-6; 7 bases map to TRBD1. CDR1 and CDR2 (germline): MNHEY, SVGAGI. The CDR3 length is 15 residues. V lost 8 bases to trimming and J lost 7 bases; unmatched junction nucleotides: 11.

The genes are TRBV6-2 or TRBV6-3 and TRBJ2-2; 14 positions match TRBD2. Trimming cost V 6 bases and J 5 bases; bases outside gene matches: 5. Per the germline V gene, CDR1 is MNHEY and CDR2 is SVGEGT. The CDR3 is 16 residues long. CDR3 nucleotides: TGTGCCAGCAGCACGGGACTAGCGGGAGTAACCGGGGAGCTGTTTTTT. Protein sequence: CASSTGLAGVTGELFF.

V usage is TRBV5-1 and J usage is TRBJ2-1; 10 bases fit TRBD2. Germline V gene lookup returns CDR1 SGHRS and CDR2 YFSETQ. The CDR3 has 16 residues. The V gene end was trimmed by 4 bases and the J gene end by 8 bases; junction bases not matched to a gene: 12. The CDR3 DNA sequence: TGCGCCAGCAGCCCCTTAGCGGGAGGCCTCGGGGATGAGCAGTTCTTC. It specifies CASSPLAGGLGDEQFF.

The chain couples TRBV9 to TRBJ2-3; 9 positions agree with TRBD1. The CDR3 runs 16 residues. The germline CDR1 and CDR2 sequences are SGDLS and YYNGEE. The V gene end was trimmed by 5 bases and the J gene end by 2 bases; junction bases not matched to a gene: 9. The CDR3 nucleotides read TGTGCCAGCAGTACCCCCGGGACAGGGAACACAGATACGCAGTATTTT. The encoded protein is CASSTPGTGNTDTQYF.

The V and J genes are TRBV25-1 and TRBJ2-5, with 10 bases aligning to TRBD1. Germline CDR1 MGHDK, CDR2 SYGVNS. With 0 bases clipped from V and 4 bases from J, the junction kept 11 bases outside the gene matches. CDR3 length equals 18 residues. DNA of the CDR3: TGTGCCAGCAGTGAATACTTGATGGGACAGGGGTTGCTAGAGACCCAGTACTTC. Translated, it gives CASSEYLMGQGLLETQYF.

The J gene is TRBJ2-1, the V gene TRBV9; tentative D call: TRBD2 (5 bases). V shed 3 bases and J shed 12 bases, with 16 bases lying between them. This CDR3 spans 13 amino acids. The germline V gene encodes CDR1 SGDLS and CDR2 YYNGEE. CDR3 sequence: CASSAYEEAGQFF. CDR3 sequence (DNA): TGTGCCAGCAGCGCCTACGAGGAGGCCGGGCAGTTCTTC.

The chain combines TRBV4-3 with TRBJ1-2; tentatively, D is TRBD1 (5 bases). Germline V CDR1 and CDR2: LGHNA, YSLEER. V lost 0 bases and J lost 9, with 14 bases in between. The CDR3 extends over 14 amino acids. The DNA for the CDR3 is TGCGCCAGCAGCCAAGATACAGGAGGTCGAAGCTACACCTTC. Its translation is CASSQDTGGRSYTF.

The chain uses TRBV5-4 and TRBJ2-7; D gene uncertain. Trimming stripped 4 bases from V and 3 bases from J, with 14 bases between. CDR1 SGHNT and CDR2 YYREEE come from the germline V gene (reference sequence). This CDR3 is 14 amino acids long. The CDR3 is CASSPTAPIYEQYF. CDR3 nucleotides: TGTGCCAGCAGCCCCACAGCCCCGATCTACGAGCAGTACTTC.

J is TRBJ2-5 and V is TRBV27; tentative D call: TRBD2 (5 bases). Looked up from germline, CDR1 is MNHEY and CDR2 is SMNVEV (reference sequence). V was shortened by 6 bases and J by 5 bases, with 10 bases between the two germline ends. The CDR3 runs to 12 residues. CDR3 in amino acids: CASSRTGETQYF. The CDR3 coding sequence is TGTGCCAGCAGCCGGACTGGGGAGACCCAGTACTTC.

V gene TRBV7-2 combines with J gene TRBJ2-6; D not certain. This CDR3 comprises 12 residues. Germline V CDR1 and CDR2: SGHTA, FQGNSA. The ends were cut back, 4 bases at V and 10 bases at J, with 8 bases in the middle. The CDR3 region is CASSYWTNVLTF. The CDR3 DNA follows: TGTGCCAGCAGCTATTGGACGAACGTCCTGACTTTC.

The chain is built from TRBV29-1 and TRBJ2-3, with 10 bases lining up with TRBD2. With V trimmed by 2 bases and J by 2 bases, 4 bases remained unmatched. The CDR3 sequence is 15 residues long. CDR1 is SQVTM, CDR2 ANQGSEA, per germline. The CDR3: CSVEKLAGLTDTQYF. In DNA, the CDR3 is TGCAGCGTTGAAAAACTAGCGGGACTCACAGATACGCAGTATTTT.

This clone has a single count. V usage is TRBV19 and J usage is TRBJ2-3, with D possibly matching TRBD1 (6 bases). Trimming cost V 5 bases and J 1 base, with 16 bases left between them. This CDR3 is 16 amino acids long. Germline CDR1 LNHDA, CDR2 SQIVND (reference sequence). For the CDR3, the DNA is TGTGCCAGTAGTCCCGGCTGGCGGACAGGCACAGATACGCAGTATTTT. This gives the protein CASSPGWRTGTDTQYF.

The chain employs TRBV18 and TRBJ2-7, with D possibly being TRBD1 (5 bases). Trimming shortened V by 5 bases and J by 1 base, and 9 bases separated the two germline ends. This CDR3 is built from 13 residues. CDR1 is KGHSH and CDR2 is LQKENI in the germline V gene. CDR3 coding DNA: TGTGCCAGCTCATCGACAGTTTCCTACGAGCAGTACTTC. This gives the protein CASSSTVSYEQYF.

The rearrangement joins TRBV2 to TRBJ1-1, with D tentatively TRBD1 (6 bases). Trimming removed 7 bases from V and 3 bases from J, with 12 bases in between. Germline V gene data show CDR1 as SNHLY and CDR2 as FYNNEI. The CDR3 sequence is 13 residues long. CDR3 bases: TGTGCCAGCACCGGACAGTTGGACACTGAAGCTTTCTTT. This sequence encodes CASTGQLDTEAFF.

CDR3 coding DNA: TGTGCCAGCAGTGAAGTGGCCTTGTCTAATGAAAAACTGTTTTTT. This sequence encodes CASSEVALSNEKLFF. The rearrangement joins TRBV6-1 to TRBJ1-4, with D hard to call. There are 15 residues in the CDR3. V lost 1 base and J lost 3, with 9 bases in between. CDR1 and CDR2 from the germline V gene are MNHNS and SASEGT.

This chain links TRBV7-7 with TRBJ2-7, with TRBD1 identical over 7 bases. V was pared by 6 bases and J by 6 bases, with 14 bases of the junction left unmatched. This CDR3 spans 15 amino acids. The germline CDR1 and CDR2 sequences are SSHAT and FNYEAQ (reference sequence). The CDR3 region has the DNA TGTGCCAGCAGTCCAACACAGACAGGGTCGGTCGAGCAGTACTTC. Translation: CASSPTQTGSVEQYF.

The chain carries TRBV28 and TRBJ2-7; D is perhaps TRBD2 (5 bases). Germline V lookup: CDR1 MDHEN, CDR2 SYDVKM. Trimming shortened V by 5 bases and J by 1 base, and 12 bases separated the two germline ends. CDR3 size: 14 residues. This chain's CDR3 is CASSTGFLSYEQYF. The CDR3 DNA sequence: TGTGCCAGCAGTACGGGATTCCTTTCCTACGAGCAGTACTTC.

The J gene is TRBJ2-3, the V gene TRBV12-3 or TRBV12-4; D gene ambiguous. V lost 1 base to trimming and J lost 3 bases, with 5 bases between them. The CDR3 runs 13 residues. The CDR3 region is CASSLEETDTQYF. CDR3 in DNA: TGTGCCAGCAGTTTAGAGGAGACAGATACGCAGTATTTT.

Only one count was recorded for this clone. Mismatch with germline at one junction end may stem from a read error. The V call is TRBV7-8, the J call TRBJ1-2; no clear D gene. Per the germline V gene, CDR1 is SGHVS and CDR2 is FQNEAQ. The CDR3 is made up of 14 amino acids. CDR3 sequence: CAISRMEISYGYTF. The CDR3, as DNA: TGTGCCATCAGCAGGATGGAAATCTCCTATGGCTACACCTTC.

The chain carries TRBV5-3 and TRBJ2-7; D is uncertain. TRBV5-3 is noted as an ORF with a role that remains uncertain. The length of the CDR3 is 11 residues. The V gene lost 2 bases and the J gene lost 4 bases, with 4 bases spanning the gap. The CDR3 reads CARSLAYEQYF. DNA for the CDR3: TGTGCCAGAAGCTTAGCTTACGAGCAGTACTTC.

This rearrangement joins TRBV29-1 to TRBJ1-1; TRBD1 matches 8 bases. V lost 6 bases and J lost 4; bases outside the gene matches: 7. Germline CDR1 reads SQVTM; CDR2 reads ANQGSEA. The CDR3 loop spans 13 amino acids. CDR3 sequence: CSVNRGGSTEAFF. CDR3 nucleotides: TGCAGCGTCAACAGGGGGGGGAGCACTGAAGCTTTCTTT.

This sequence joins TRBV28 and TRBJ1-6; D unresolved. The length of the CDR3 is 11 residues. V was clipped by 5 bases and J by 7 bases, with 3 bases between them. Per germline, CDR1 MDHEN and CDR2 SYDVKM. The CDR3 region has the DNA TGTGCCAGCAGTAGAAATTCACCCCTCCACTTT. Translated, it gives CASSRNSPLHF.

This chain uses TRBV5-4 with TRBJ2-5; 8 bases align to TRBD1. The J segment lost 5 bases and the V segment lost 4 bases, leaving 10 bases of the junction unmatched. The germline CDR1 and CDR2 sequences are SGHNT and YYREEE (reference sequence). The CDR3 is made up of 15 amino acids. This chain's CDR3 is CASSSRTGSGETQYF. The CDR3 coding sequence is TGTGCCAGCAGCAGTCGGACAGGGTCTGGGGAGACCCAGTACTTC.

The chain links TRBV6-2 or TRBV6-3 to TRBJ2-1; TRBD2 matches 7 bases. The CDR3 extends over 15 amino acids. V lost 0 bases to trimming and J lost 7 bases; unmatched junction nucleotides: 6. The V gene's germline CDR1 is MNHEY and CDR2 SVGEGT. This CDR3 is CASSYSIHGRNEQFF. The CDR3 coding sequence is TGTGCCAGCAGTTACTCGATTCACGGGAGGAATGAGCAGTTCTTC.

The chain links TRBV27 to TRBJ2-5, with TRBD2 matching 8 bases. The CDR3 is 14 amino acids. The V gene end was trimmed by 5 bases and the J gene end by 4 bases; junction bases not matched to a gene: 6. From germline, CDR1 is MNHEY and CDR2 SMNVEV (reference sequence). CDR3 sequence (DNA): TGTGCCAGCAGTCACGGACTAGCTGGAGAGACCCAGTACTTC. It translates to CASSHGLAGETQYF.